The entry below gives a single T cell receptor beta chain sequence along with its context. The sample belongs to a study of shared clonotypes between healthy human individuals. Turning to the study itself: Aged between 18 and 49, the donors were a couple of women and three men.

The assay was immunoSEQ multiplex PCR, and TCRdb's table has in-frame clones only and misses some. The sample consists of roughly 2,000,000 clones, about 95% of them appearing once. As defined, naive CD8 cells were CD45RO-negative and positively selected for CCR7, with terminally differentiated effector memory CD45RA+ cells excluded. V lost 4 bases, J lost 0 bases, and 8 bases stayed unmatched. CDR1 SGHDT and CDR2 YYEEEE come from the germline V gene. This CDR3 is 16 amino acids long. This receptor was obtained from a man aged 18 to 29 in good health. The chain uses TRBV5-6 and TRBJ2-7; 9 bases fit TRBD2. Input material: naive CD8+ T cells sorted from blood. This CDR3 is CASSPRTSASSYEQYF. CDR3 sequence (DNA): TGTGCCAGCAGCCCTAGGACTAGCGCTAGCTCCTACGAGCAGTACTTC.